The 15 T cell receptor beta chains below were found in one sample sequenced in a study of graft-versus-host responses after intestinal transplantation. Data came from immunoSEQ multiplex PCR; TCRdb stores just in-frame clones and leaves some out. The table has under 6,000 clones, roughly two thirds seen once. The sequences come from PBMCs, collected around 81 weeks after intestinal transplant. The receptor set was obtained from a human patient who received an intestinal transplant, so some T cells may come from the graft donor.

As to this clone: A read error may produce the germline difference seen at one junction end. Other DNA sequences from this sample encode an identical CDR3 as well. The rearrangement links TRBV27 to TRBJ2-7; unclear D gene. Germline lookup yields CDR1 MNHEY and CDR2 SMNVEV (reference sequence). The CDR3 extends over 10 amino acids. This CDR3 is CASSWYEQYF. In DNA form, the CDR3 reads TGTGCGAGCAGTTGGTACGAGCAGTACTTC.

This clone was counted only a few times. V usage is TRBV27 and J usage is TRBJ2-7; D ambiguous. CDR1 is MNHEY, CDR2 SMNVEV, per germline (reference sequence). V was trimmed by 7 bases and J by 6 bases, leaving 19 bases between them. The CDR3 is made up of 14 amino acids. The CDR3 sequence: CASTPKLGASEQYF. In nucleotides, the CDR3 is TGTGCCAGCACCCCCAAGCTAGGTGCTAGCGAGCAGTACTTC.

V and J are TRBV6-5 and TRBJ2-7; a weak D match, TRBD1 (5 bases). V gave up 6 bases and J gave up 0 bases, with 15 bases separating them. CDR1 MNHEY and CDR2 SVGAGI come from the germline V gene. There are 15 residues in the CDR3. The CDR3 coding sequence is TGTGCCAGCAGCCGAGACAGCGCGCGCTCCTACGAGCAGTACTTC. Amino acid sequence: CASSRDSARSYEQYF.

The chain recombines TRBV27 with TRBJ2-7; 12 bases match TRBD2. The length of the CDR3 is 14 residues. Trimming removed 2 bases from V and 4 bases from J; junction bases left unmatched: 0. The germline CDR1 and CDR2 sequences are MNHEY and SMNVEV (reference sequence). The CDR3 nucleotides read TGTGCCAGCAGTTTAGGGACTAGCGGGTACGAGCAGTACTTC. Amino acid sequence: CASSLGTSGYEQYF.

The chain uses TRBV6-9 and TRBJ1-1; D may be TRBD1 (6 bases). The V gene's germline CDR1 is MNHGY and CDR2 SVAAGI. The V end lost 4 bases, the J end lost 8 bases, and 20 bases lay between the germline ends. CDR3 length: 15 amino acids. The CDR3 is CASSSQSGALFEAFF. The CDR3 nucleotides read TGTGCCAGCAGTTCCCAGTCAGGGGCCCTATTCGAAGCTTTCTTT.

The chain links TRBV4-1 to TRBJ2-7; 10 nucleotides agree with TRBD2. The CDR3 spans 15 residues. Germline CDR1 and CDR2: MGHRA and YSYEKL. J gave up 0 bases and V 1 base, and 0 bases lay outside the gene matches. The CDR3 DNA follows: TGCGCCAGCAGCCAAGCTAGCGGGGGCTCCTACGAGCAGTACTTC. Protein sequence: CASSQASGGSYEQYF.

The rearrangement joins TRBV19 to TRBJ2-6; 7 nucleotides line up with TRBD1. Germline lookup yields CDR1 LNHDA and CDR2 SQIVND (reference sequence). The CDR3 loop spans 17 amino acids. V shed 4 bases, J shed 2 bases, and the junction held 8 bases outside the gene matches. CDR3 sequence reads: CASSSWQGVAGANVLTF. Written as DNA, the CDR3 is TGTGCCAGTAGTAGTTGGCAGGGGGTAGCTGGGGCCAACGTCCTGACTTTC. The full variable domain, completed using reference TRBV19 and TRBJ2-6, is DGGITQSPKYLFRKEGQNVTLSCEQNLNHDAMYWYRQDPGQGLRLIYYSQIVNDFQKGDIAEGYSVSREKKESFPLTVTSAQKNPTAFYLCASSSWQGVAGANVLTFGAGSRLTVL.

The genes are TRBV6-5 and TRBJ2-1, with TRBD2 identical over 7 bases. The length of the CDR3 is 15 residues. The trim removed 7 bases at V and 6 bases at J, leaving 12 bases unmatched. Germline lookup yields CDR1 MNHEY and CDR2 SVGAGI. In DNA form, the CDR3 reads TGTGCCAGCATCTCTCTAGCGGATCCTACCAATGAGCAGTTCTTC. Translation gives CASISLADPTNEQFF.

The CDR3 loop reads CASSYRGPYNSPLHF. As DNA, the CDR3 is TGTGCCAGCAGTTACAGGGGGCCCTATAATTCACCCCTCCACTTT. The chain carries TRBV6-5 and TRBJ1-6; the match to TRBD1 covers 7 bases. The V and J ends lost 2 bases and 2 bases, in that order; junction bases with no gene match: 0. The CDR3 loop spans 15 amino acids. Germline assignment: CDR1 MNHEY and CDR2 SVGAGI.

The gene calls are TRBV4-3 and TRBJ2-5; 10 nucleotides match TRBD2. Germline V gene sequence: CDR1 LGHNA, CDR2 YSLEER. J lost 1 base, V lost 2 bases, and 1 base had no gene match. The CDR3 spans 15 residues. The DNA of the CDR3 is TGCGCCAGCAGCCAAAAGCGGGGGGGCCAAGAGACCCAGTACTTC. Protein sequence: CASSQKRGGQETQYF.

This clone was found a few times. Its ends do not fully match the called genes, so a read error is possible. The V call is TRBV7-9, the J call TRBJ1-2; D remains unclear. The CDR3 runs to 16 residues. Germline CDR1 and CDR2: SEHNR and FQNEAQ (reference sequence). CDR3 DNA sequence: TGCGCCAGCAGCCAAGATCTTGGGTATACGAACTATGGCTACACCTTC. Translating gives CASSQDLGYTNYGYTF.

The chain employs TRBV28 and TRBJ2-5; unclear D gene. The CDR3 sequence is 12 residues long. CDR1 is MDHEN, CDR2 SYDVKM, per germline. V was trimmed by 5 bases and J by 4 bases, leaving 8 bases between them. The CDR3, as DNA: TGTGCCAGCAGTGGGTCGATAGAGACCCAGTACTTC. It specifies CASSGSIETQYF.

The chain is built from TRBV20-1 and TRBJ1-2; unclear D gene. The CDR3 has 11 residues. The germline gives CDR1 DFQATT, CDR2 SNEGSKA (reference sequence). With 2 bases removed from V and 8 bases from J, the gap between germline ends came to 9 bases. The CDR3 nucleotides read TGCAGTGCTAGAACAGAGATGGGCTACACCTTC. Amino acids: CSARTEMGYTF.

This chain joins TRBV6-5 and TRBJ1-1, with D hard to call. CDR1 is MNHEY and CDR2 is SVGAGI in the germline V gene. The CDR3 runs to 15 residues. The V gene lost 6 bases and the J gene lost 4 bases, with 18 bases spanning the gap. CDR3 protein: CASRPAGDWGTEAFF. The CDR3 coding sequence is TGTGCCAGCAGGCCCGCGGGTGACTGGGGCACTGAAGCTTTCTTT.

This chain uses TRBV2 with TRBJ2-1, with TRBD2 matching 12 bases. This CDR3 is 15 amino acids long. Trimming cost V 6 bases and J 8 bases; bases outside gene matches: 8. Germline values: CDR1 SNHLY, CDR2 FYNNEI. The CDR3, as DNA: TGTGCCAGCAGCACCCTAGCGGGGGGGCGCGATGAGCAGTTCTTC. The encoded protein is CASSTLAGGRDEQFF.